The clone carrying this T cell receptor beta chain was counted between two and nine times. The antigen remains unidentified. Assay used: immunoSEQ multiplex PCR; TCRdb lists only in-frame clones, some missing. The sample consists of 140,000 to 150,000 clones, approximately 89% of them appearing once. These data are taken from a study of T cell responses to AZD1222 COVID-19 vaccine. Study-level points and caveats: Reportedly, close to half of spike-specific TCRs are directed against unmutated variant regions.

This CDR3 comprises 14 residues. Germline assignment: CDR1 DFQATT and CDR2 SNEGSKA (reference sequence). V dropped 3 bases and J dropped 7 bases, with 18 bases sitting between them. The TCR comes from an adult in good health. This chain uses TRBV20-1 with TRBJ1-1, with D perhaps TRBD1 (5 bases). Sequenced here: peripheral blood, sampled on day 0 of AZD1222 vaccination. The CDR3 DNA is TGCAGTGCTAGTGTCGGGGGAGATTACAGTGAAGCTTTCTTT. It yields the protein CSASVGGDYSEAFF.